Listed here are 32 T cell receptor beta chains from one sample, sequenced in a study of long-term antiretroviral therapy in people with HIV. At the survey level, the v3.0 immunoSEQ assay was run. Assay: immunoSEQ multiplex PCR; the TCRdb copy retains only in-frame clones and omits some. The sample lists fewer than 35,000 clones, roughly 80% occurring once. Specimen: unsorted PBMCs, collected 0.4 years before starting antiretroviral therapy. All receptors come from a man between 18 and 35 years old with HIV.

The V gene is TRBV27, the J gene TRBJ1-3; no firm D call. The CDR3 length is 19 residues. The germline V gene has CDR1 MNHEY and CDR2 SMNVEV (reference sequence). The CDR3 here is CAAKQFHVGRRTSGNTIYF. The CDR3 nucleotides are TGTGCAGCTAAGCAGTTTCACGTTGGTCGACGGACCTCTGGAAACACCATATATTTT.

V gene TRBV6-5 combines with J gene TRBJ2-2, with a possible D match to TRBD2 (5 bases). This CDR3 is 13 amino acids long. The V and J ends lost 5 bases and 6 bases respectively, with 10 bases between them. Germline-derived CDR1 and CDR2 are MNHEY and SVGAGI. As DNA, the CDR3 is TGTGCCAGCAGTAGCCCAGCGGCCGGGGAGCTGTTTTTT. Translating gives CASSSPAAGELFF.

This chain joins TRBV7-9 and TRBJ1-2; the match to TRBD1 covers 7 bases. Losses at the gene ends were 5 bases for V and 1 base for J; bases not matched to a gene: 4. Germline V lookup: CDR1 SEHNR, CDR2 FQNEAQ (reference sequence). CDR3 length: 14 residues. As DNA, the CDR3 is TGTGCCAGCAGCCTGGGACAGAATAACTATGGCTACACCTTC. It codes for CASSLGQNNYGYTF.

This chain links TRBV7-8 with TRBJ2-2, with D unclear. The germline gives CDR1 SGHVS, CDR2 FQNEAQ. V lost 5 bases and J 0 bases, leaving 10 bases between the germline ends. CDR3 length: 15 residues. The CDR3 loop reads CASSPGRSNTGELFF. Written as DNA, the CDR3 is TGTGCCAGCAGCCCCGGACGGTCGAACACCGGGGAGCTGTTTTTT.

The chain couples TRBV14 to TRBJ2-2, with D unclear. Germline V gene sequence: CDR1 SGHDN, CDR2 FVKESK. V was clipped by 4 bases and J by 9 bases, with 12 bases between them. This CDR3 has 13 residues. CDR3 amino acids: CASSRRSARELFF. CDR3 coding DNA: TGTGCCAGCAGCCGAAGGTCGGCCCGGGAGCTGTTTTTT.

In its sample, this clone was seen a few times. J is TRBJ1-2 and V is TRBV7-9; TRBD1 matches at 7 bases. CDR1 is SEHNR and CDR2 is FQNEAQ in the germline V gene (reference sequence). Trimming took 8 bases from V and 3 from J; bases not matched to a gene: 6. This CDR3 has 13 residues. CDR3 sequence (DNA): TGTGCCAGCCTGGAGGGGGCAGACTATGGCTACACCTTC. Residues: CASLEGADYGYTF.

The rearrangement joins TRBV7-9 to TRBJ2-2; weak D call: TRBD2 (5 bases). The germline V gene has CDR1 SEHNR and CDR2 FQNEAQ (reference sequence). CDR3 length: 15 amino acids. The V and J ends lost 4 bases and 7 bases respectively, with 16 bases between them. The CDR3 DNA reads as TGTGCCAGCAGCTCTACGCGGGTTCGGAGCGGGGAGCTGTTTTTT. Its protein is CASSSTRVRSGELFF.

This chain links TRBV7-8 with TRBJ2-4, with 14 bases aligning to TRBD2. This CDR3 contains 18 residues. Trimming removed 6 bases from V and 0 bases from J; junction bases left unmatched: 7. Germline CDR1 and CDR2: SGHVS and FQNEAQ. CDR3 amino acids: CASRPGLAGALAKNIQYF. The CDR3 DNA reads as TGTGCCAGCAGGCCGGGACTAGCGGGAGCACTAGCCAAAAACATTCAGTACTTC.

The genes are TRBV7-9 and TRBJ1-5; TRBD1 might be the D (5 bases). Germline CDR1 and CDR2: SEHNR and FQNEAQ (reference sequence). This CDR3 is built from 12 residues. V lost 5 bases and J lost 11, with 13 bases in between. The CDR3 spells CASSRDGRTQHF. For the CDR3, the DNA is TGTGCCAGCAGCAGGGACGGTCGGACCCAGCATTTT.

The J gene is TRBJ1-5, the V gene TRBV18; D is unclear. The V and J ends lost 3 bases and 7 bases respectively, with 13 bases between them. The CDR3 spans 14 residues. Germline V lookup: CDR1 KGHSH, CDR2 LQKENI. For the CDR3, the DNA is TGTGCCAGCTCACCCCGGGATGGAGAACAGCCCCAGCATTTT. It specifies CASSPRDGEQPQHF. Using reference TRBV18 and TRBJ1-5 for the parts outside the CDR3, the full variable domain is NAGVMQNPRHLVRRRGQEARLRCSPMKGHSHVYWYRQLPEEGLKFMVYLQKENIIDESGMPKERFSAEFPKEGPSILRIQQVVRGDSAAYFCASSPRDGEQPQHFGDGTRLSIL.

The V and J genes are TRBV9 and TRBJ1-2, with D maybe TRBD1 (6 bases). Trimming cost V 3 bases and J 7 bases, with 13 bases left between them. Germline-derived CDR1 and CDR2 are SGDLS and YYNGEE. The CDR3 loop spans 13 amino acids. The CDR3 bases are TGTGCCAGCAGCGCGATCGGACAGCGTGGCTACACCTTC. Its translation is CASSAIGQRGYTF.

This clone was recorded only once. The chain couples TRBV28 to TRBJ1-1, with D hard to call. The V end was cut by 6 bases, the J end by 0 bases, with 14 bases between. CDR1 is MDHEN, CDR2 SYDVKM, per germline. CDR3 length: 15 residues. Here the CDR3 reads CASSHADKMNTEAFF. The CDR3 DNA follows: TGTGCCAGCAGCCATGCAGATAAAATGAACACTGAAGCTTTCTTT.

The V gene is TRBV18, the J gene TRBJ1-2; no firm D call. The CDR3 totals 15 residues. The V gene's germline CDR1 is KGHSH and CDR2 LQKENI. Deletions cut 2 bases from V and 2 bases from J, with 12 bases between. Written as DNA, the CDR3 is TGTGCCAGCTCACCAAGTCTGACATTAAACTATGGCTACACCTTC. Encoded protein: CASSPSLTLNYGYTF.

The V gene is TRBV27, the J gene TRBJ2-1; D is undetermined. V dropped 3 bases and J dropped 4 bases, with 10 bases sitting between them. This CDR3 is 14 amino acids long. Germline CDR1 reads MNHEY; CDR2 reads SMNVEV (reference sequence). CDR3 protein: CASSFYLGYNEQFF. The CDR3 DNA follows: TGTGCCAGCAGTTTTTACCTCGGTTACAATGAGCAGTTCTTC.

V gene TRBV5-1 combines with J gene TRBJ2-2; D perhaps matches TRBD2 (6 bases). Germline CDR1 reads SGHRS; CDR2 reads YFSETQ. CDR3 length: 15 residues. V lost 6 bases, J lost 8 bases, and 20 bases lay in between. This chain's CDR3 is CASTPSGGPVGELFF. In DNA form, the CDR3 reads TGCGCCAGCACCCCCTCCGGAGGGCCGGTAGGGGAGCTGTTTTTT. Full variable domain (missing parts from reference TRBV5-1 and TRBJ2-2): KAGVTQTPRYLIKTRGQQVTLSCSPISGHRSVSWYQQTPGQGLQFLFEYFSETQRNKGNFPGRFSGRQFSNSRSEMNVSTLELGDSALYLCASTPSGGPVGELFFGEGSRLTVL.

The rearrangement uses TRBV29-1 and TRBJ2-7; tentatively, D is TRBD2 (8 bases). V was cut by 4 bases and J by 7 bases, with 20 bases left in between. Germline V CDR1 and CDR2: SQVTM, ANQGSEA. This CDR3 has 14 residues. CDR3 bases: TGCAGCGTTGCCGCCCAAGGGGGCGGGGGGGAGCAGTACTTC. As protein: CSVAAQGGGGEQYF.

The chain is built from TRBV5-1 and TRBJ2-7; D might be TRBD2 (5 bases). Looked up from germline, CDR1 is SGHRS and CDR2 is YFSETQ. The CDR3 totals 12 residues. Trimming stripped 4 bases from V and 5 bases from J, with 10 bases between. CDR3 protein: CASSLSRDEQYF. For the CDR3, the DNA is TGCGCCAGCAGCCTGTCGAGGGACGAGCAGTACTTC.

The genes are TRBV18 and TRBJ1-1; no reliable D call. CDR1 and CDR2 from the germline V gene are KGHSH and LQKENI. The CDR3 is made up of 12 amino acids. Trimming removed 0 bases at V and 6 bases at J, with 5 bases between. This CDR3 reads CASSPPEAEAFF. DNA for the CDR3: TGTGCCAGCTCACCACCGGAGGCTGAAGCTTTCTTT.

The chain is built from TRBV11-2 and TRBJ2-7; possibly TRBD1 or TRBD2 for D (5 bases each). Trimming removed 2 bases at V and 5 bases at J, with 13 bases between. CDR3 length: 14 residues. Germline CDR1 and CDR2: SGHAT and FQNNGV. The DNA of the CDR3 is TGTGCCAGCAGCTTATTGAGGGACCCCCACGAGCAGTACTTC. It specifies CASSLLRDPHEQYF.

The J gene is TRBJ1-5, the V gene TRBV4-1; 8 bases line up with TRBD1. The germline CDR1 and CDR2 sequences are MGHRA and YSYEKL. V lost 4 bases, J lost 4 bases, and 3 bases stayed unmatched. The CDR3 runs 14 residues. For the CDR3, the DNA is TGCGCCAGCAGCCTTCGACAGGGGAATCAGCCCCAGCATTTT. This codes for CASSLRQGNQPQHF.

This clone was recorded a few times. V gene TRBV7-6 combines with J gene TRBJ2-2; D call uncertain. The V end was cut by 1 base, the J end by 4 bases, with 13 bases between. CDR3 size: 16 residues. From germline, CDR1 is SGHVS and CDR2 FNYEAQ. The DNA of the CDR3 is TGTGCCAGCAGCTTAGTAGGGAAAGGCGGCACCGGGGAGCTGTTTTTT. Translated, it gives CASSLVGKGGTGELFF. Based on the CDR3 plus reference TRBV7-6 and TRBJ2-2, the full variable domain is GAGVSQSPRYKVTKRGQDVALRCDPISGHVSLYWYRQALGQGPEFLTYFNYEAQQDKSGLPNDRFSAERPEGSISTLTIQRTEQRDSAMYRCASSLVGKGGTGELFFGEGSRLTVL.

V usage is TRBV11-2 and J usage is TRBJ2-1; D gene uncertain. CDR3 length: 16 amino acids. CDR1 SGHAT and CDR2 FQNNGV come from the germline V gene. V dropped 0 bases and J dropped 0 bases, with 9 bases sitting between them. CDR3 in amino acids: CASSLERGRSYNEQFF. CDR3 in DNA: TGTGCCAGCAGCTTAGAGCGCGGTCGCTCCTACAATGAGCAGTTCTTC.

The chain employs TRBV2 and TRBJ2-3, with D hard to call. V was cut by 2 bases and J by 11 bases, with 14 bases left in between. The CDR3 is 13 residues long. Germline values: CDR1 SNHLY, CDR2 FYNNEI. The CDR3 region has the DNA TGTGCCAGCAGTGAATCAGGCGCAAATAAGCAGTATTTT. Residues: CASSESGANKQYF. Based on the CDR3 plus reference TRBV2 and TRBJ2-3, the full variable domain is EPEVTQTPSHQVTQMGQEVILRCVPISNHLYFYWYRQILGQKVEFLVSFYNNEISEKSEIFDDQFSVERPDGSNFTLKIRSTKLEDSAMYFCASSESGANKQYFGPGTRLTVL.

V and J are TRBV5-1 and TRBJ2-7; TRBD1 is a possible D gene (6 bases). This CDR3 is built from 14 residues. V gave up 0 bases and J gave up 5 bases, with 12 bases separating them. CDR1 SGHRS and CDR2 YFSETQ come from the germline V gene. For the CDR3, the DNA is TGCGCCAGCAGCTTGGGTGGGGGCGTCGACGAGCAGTACTTC. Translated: CASSLGGGVDEQYF.

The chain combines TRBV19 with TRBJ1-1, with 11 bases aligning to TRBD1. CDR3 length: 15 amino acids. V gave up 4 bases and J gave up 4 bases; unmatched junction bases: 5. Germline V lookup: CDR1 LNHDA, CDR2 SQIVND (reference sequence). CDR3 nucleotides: TGTGCCAGTAGTAGCCCGGGGACAGGGGGCACTGAAGCTTTCTTT. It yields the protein CASSSPGTGGTEAFF.

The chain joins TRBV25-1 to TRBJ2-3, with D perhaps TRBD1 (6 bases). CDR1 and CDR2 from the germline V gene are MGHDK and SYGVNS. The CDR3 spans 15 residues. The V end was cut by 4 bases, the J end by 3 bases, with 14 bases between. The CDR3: CASSGPRTDTDTQYF. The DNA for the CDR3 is TGTGCCAGCAGTGGGCCCAGGACAGATACAGATACGCAGTATTTT. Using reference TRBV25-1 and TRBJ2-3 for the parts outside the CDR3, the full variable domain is EADIYQTPRYLVIGTGKKITLECSQTMGHDKMYWYQQDPGMELHLIHYSYGVNSTEKGDLSSESTVSRIRTEHFPLTLESARPSHTSQYLCASSGPRTDTDTQYFGPGTRLTVL.

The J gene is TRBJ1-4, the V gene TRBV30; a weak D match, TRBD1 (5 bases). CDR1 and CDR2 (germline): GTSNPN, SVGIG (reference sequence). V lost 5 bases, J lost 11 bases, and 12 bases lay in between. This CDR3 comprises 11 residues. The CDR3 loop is CAWDLGGKLFF. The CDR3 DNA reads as TGTGCCTGGGACCTCGGGGGGAAACTGTTTTTT.

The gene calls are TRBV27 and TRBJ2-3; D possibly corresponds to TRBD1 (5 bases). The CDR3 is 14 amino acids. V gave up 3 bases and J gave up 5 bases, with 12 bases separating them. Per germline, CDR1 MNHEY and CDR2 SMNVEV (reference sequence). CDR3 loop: CASSLTVFLDTQYF. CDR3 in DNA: TGTGCCAGCAGTTTGACAGTTTTTTTAGATACGCAGTATTTT.

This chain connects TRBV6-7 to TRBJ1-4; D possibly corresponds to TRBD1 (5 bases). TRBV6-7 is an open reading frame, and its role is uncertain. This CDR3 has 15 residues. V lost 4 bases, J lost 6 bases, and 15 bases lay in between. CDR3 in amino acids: CASSSRRDRDEKLFF. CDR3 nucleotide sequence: TGTGCCAGCAGTTCCCGTAGGGACCGAGATGAAAAACTGTTTTTT.

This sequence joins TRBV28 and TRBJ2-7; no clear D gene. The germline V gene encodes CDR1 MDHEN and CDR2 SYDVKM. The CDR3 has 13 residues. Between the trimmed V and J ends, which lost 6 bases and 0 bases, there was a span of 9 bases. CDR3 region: CASRSSPSYEQYF. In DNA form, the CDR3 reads TGTGCCAGCAGGTCAAGTCCCTCCTACGAGCAGTACTTC.

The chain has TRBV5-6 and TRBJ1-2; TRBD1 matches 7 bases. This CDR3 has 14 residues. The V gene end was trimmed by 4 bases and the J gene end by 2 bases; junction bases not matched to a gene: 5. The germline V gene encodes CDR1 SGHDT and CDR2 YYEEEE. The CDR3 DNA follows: TGTGCCAGCAGCGTTGGGACAGCAAACTATGGCTACACCTTC. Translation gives CASSVGTANYGYTF.

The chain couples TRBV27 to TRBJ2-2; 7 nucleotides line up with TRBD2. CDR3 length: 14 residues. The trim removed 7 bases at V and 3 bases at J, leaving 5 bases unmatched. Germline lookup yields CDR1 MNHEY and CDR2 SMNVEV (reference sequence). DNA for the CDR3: TGTGCCAGCACCTTGGGGGGGTACACCGGGGAGCTGTTTTTT. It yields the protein CASTLGGYTGELFF.